This T cell receptor (beta chain) appears in the sequencing data of a study of T cell repertoires in cytomegalovirus infection. Study in general: Public signatures in TCR beta pointed to CMV infection and matching HLA type. General study points: Identification of carriers of CMV plus the relevant HLA was achieved through cumulative public TCR beta family frequency. CMV-specific HLA-C-restricted TCR beta clonotypes dominated the ex vivo response.

This clonotype was observed a few times. Its antigen is still unknown. V lost 5 bases to trimming and J lost 0 bases; unmatched junction nucleotides: 12. Germline values: CDR1 SEHNR, CDR2 FQNEAQ (reference sequence). The CDR3 has 18 amino acids. TCRdb passed the reads through MiXCR, listing each CDR3 protein once. This sample has 200,000 to 250,000 distinct CDR3 sequences, with approximately 22% found just once. The source material was CD8+ T cells from PBMCs. The sequence was obtained from a human donor in good health (CMV status not recorded). Some clones in this sample may be carry-over from other donors' samples. The rearrangement links TRBV7-9 to TRBJ2-1, with 8 bases matching TRBD2. The CDR3 DNA reads TGTGCCAGCAGCCGCAGCGGGGGCCCCTTGAGCTCCTACAATGAGCAGTTCTTC. Encoded protein: CASSRSGGPLSSYNEQFF.